This T cell receptor beta chain appears in the sequencing data of a study of control samples from healthy donors and cancer patients. Clones were read by immunoSEQ multiplex PCR, and TCRdb kept only the in-frame ones, dropping some. The sample includes over 80,000 clones, 91% of them seen just once. Germline loops: CDR1 MNHEY, CDR2 SVGAGI. V gave up 6 bases and J gave up 2 bases, with 17 bases separating them. This CDR3 has 15 amino acids. The TCR sequence derives from a man in his thirties or forties in good health. The chain recombines TRBV6-5 with TRBJ2-7, with D possibly being TRBD1 or TRBD2 (6 bases each). Sequencing was performed on blood. This CDR3 reads CASRIGGGIAYEQYF. Here the CDR3 DNA reads TGTGCCAGCAGGATAGGAGGGGGGATTGCCTACGAGCAGTACTTC.